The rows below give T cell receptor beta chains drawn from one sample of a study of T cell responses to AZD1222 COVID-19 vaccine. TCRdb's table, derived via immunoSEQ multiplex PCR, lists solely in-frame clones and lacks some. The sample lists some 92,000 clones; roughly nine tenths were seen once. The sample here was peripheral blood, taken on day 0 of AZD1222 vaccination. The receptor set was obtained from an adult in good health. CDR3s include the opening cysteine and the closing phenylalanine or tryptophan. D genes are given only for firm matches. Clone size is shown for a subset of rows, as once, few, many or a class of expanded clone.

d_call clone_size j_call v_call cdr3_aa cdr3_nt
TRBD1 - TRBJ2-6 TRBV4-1 CASTQGLSGANVLTF TGCGCCAGTACACAGGGGCTCTCTGGGGCCAACGTCCTGACTTTC
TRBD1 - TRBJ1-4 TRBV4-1 CASSQDPDRVRKLFF TGCGCCAGCAGCCAGGATCCGGACAGGGTGAGAAAACTGTTTTTT
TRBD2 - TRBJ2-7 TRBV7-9 CASSLVPLAGETYF TGTGCCAGCAGCTTAGTGCCACTAGCGGGGGAAACGTACTTC
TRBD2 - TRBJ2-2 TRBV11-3 CASSFSSGGTGELFF TGTGCCAGCAGCTTCTCGTCGGGAGGGACCGGGGAGCTGTTTTTT
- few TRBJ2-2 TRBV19 CASSMGGHTGELFF TGTGCCAGTAGTATGGGCGGCCACACCGGGGAGCTGTTTTTT
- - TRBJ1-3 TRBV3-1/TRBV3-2 CASSQDLGGVSGNTIYF TGTGCCAGCAGCCAAGATCTCGGGGGGGTATCCGGAAACACCATATATTTT
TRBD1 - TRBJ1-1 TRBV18 CASSSTGVSDTEAFF TGTGCCAGCTCAAGCACAGGGGTTTCGGACACTGAAGCTTTCTTT
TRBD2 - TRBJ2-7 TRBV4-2 CASSQPGLASGEQYF TGTGCCAGCAGCCAACCGGGACTAGCGAGTGGCGAGCAGTACTTC
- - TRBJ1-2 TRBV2 CASSTDTYGYTF TGTGCCAGCAGTACAGACACCTATGGCTACACCTTC
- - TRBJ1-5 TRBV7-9 CASSFELDKNQPQHF TGTGCCAGCAGCTTTGAATTAGACAAGAATCAGCCCCAGCATTTT
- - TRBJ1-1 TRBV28 CASSQKRAEAFF TGTGCCAGCAGTCAGAAGAGGGCTGAAGCTTTCTTT
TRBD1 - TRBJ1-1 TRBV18 CASSLDRGGKNTEAFF TGTGCCAGCTCACTTGACAGGGGCGGAAAGAACACTGAAGCTTTCTTT
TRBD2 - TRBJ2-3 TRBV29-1 CTTGGVSTDTQYF TGCACCACCGGGGGGGTTAGCACAGATACGCAGTATTTT
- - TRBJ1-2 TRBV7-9 CASSLARGRGYGYTF TGTGCCAGCAGCTTAGCCCGGGGGAGGGGCTATGGCTACACCTTC
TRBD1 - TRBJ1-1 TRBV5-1 CASSLVGQGMNTEAFF TGCGCCAGCAGCTTGGTAGGACAGGGGATGAACACTGAAGCTTTCTTT
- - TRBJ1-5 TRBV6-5 CASSYSSDSLNQPQHF TGTGCCAGCAGTTACTCGAGTGACAGTCTTAATCAGCCCCAGCATTTT
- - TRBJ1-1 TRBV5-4 CASSGTTTGHTEAFF TGTGCCAGCAGCGGTACTACGACAGGCCACACTGAAGCTTTCTTT
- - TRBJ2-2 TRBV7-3 CASSLNPGLNTGELFF TGTGCCAGCAGCTTAAACCCGGGACTGAACACCGGGGAGCTGTTTTTT
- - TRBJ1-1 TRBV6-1 CASSEDGSKAFF TGTGCCAGCAGTGAAGATGGCTCTAAAGCTTTCTTT
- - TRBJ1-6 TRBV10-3 CANAGTGNSPLHF TGTGCCAACGCCGGGACGGGTAATTCACCCCTCCACTTT
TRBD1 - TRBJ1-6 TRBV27 CASSLTGQGDFNSPLHF TGTGCCAGCAGTTTAACGGGACAGGGTGATTTTAATTCACCCCTCCACTTT
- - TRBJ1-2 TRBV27 CASSLAGGNYGYTF TGTGCCAGCAGTTTGGCCGGGGGCAACTATGGCTACACCTTC
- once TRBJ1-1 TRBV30 CAWSSQPNTEAFF TGTGCCTGGAGTAGTCAGCCGAACACTGAAGCTTTCTTT
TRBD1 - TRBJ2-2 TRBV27 CASSLSRTGAGTGELFF TGTGCCAGCAGTTTATCCAGGACAGGGGCGGGCACCGGGGAGCTGTTTTTT
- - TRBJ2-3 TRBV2 CASSEVQITDTQYF TGTGCCAGCAGTGAAGTCCAAATCACAGATACGCAGTATTTT
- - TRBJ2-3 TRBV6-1 CASSEDGGGRGTDTQYF TGTGCCAGCAGTGAAGACGGAGGGGGCCGGGGCACAGATACGCAGTATTTT
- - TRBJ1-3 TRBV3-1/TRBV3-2 CASSQDPQGRNTIYF TGTGCCAGCAGCCAAGATCCCCAGGGTAGAAACACCATATATTTT
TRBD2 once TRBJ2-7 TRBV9 CASSVGMGVAGAYEQYF TGTGCCAGCAGCGTAGGTATGGGGGTAGCGGGGGCCTACGAGCAGTACTTC
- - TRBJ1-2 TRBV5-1 CASSPPGTYGYTF TGCGCCAGCAGCCCCCCGGGGACCTATGGCTACACCTTC